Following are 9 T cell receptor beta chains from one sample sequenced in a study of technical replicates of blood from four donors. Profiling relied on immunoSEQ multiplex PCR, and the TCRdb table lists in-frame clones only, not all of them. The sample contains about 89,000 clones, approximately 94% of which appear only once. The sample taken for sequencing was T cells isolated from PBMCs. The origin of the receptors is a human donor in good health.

CDR3 nucleotides: TGTGCCAGCAGCCAAGATCGCGGGGTAGGAAACACCCAGTACTTC. Encoded protein: CASSQDRGVGNTQYF. This rearrangement joins TRBV4-2 to TRBJ2-5; tentatively, D is TRBD2 (6 bases). Trimming took off 0 bases at V and 8 bases at J, with 16 bases between the two ends. The germline V gene has CDR1 LGHNA and CDR2 YNFKEQ. CDR3 length: 15 amino acids.

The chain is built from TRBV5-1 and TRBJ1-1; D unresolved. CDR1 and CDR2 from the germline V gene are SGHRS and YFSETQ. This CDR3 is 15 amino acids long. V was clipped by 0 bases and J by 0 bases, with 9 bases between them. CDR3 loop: CASSLDAVLNTEAFF. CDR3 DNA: TGCGCCAGCAGCTTGGATGCGGTTTTGAACACTGAAGCTTTCTTT. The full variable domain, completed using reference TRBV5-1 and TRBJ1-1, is KAGVTQTPRYLIKTRGQQVTLSCSPISGHRSVSWYQQTPGQGLQFLFEYFSETQRNKGNFPGRFSGRQFSNSRSEMNVSTLELGDSALYLCASSLDAVLNTEAFFGQGTRLTVV.

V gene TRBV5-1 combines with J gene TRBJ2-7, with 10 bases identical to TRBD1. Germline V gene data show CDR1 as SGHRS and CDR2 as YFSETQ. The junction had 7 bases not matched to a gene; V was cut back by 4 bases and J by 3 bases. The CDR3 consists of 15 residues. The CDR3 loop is CASSTGQGVYYEQYF. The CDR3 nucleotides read TGCGCCAGCAGCACCGGACAGGGGGTTTACTACGAGCAGTACTTC.

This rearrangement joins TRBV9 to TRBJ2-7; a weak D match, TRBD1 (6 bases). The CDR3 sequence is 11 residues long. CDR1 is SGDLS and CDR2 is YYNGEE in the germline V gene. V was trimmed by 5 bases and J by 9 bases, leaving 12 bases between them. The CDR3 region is CASSSGQSQYF. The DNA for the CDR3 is TGTGCCAGCAGTTCCGGACAGTCGCAGTACTTC.

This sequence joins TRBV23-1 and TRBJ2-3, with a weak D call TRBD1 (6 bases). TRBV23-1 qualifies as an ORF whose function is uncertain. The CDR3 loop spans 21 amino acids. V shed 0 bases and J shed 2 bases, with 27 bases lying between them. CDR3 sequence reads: CASSQSRGFGRPNTYTDTQYF. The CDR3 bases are TGCGCCAGCAGTCAATCCAGGGGTTTCGGCAGGCCGAACACCTACACAGATACGCAGTATTTT.

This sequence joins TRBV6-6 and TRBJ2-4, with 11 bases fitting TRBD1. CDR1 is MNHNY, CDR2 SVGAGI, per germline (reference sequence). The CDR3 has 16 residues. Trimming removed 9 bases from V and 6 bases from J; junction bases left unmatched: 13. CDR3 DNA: TGTGCCAGTACTTTAAGGACAGGGGGCCCACTAAACATTCAGTACTTC. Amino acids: CASTLRTGGPLNIQYF.

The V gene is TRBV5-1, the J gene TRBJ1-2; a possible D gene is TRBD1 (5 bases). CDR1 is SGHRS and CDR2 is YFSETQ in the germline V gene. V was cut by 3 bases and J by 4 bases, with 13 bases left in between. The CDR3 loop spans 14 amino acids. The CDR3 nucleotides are TGCGCCAGCAGCTACGGGGACTCTAGCTATGGCTACACCTTC. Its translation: CASSYGDSSYGYTF. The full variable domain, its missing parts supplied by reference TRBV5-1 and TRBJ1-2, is KAGVTQTPRYLIKTRGQQVTLSCSPISGHRSVSWYQQTPGQGLQFLFEYFSETQRNKGNFPGRFSGRQFSNSRSEMNVSTLELGDSALYLCASSYGDSSYGYTFGSGTRLTVV.

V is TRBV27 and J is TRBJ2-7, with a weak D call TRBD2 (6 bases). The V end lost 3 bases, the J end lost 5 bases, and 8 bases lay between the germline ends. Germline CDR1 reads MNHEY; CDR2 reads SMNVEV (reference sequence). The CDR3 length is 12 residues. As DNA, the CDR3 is TGTGCCAGCAGTTTCTGGGGGGACGAGCAGTACTTC. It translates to CASSFWGDEQYF.

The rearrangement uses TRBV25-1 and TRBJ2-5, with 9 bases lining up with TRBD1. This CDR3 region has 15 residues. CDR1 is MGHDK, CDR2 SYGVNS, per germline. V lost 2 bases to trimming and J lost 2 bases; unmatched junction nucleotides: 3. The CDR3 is CASSEKDRGQETQYF. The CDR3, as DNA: TGTGCCAGCAGTGAAAAGGACAGGGGACAAGAGACCCAGTACTTC. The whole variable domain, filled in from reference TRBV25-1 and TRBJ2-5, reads EADIYQTPRYLVIGTGKKITLECSQTMGHDKMYWYQQDPGMELHLIHYSYGVNSTEKGDLSSESTVSRIRTEHFPLTLESARPSHTSQYLCASSEKDRGQETQYFGPGTRLLVL.